These 32 T cell receptor beta chains came from one sample sequenced in a study of CXCR3-negative and CXCR3-positive naive CD8 T cells. 5' RACE that incorporated UMI labels was used to prepare the TRB cDNA libraries. TCRdb re-called the 5' RACE reads and catalogs CDR3 proteins one per entry, DNA excluded. The listing contains about 50,000 distinct CDR3 sequences. Their antigens are not known. Points from the study as a whole: Hydrophobicity of TRB CDR3s was greater in CXCR3-positive naive cells than in CXCR3-negative naive cells.

What was sequenced was naive CXCR3+ CD8+ T cells from blood. Subset: CD45RO-CCR7+CD27+CD95- naive CD8+ T cells expressing CXCR3 (TNR3+). The receptor source for this set is a human donor in good health. Some clones in this sample may be carry-over from other donors' samples.

This rearrangement joins TRBV4-2 to TRBJ1-6. CDR1 LGHNA and CDR2 YNFKEQ come from the germline V gene. There are 12 residues in the CDR3. CDR3 residues: CASSQSYSPLHF.

This rearrangement joins TRBV5-6 to TRBJ2-7; TCRdb calls TRBD2, which cannot be checked without DNA. CDR1 is SGHDT and CDR2 is YYEEEE in the germline V gene. The length of the CDR3 is 13 residues. The CDR3 here is CASSFRATYEQYF.

The CDR3 sequence is CATSDNTGELFF. The chain carries TRBV24-1 and TRBJ2-2. Germline V gene data show CDR1 as KGHDR and CDR2 as SFDVKD. The CDR3 length is 12 residues.

The V call is TRBV7-2, the J call TRBJ1-3; the D gene TCRdb calls, TRBD1, cannot be checked with no DNA. The V gene's germline CDR1 is SGHTA and CDR2 FQGNSA. The length of the CDR3 is 17 residues. The CDR3 loop is CASSLGPGGYSGNTIYF.

The chain couples TRBV6-2 or TRBV6-3 to TRBJ2-5; TCRdb's assignment of TRBD1 cannot be checked, as there is no DNA. Germline V lookup: CDR1 MNHEY, CDR2 SVGEGT. This CDR3 region has 13 residues. The CDR3: CASSLQGWETQYF.

This chain's CDR3 is CASSSFQGRDTGELFF. The J gene is TRBJ2-2, the V gene TRBV5-1; TCRdb's D gene call, TRBD2, goes unchecked for lack of DNA. CDR1 and CDR2 (germline): SGHRS, YFSETQ. This CDR3 has 16 residues.

The V call is TRBV7-9, the J call TRBJ1-1; TCRdb outputs TRBD1, but without DNA this stays unchecked. The CDR3 spans 16 residues. Germline V gene lookup returns CDR1 SEHNR and CDR2 FQNEAQ (reference sequence). This CDR3 is CASSDRDRGFNTEAFF.

This sequence joins TRBV4-1 and TRBJ1-2. CDR1 is MGHRA, CDR2 YSYEKL, per germline. This CDR3 has 15 amino acids. The CDR3: CASSQGHTANYGYTF.

The rearrangement uses TRBV7-9 and TRBJ2-7; TCRdb indicates TRBD1, and absent DNA this call remains unverified. Germline assignment: CDR1 SEHNR and CDR2 FQNEAQ (reference sequence). The CDR3 contains 13 residues. CDR3 sequence: CASSSGLPVEQYF. Looking up the rest from reference TRBV7-9 and TRBJ2-7 gives the full variable domain: DTGVSQNPRHKITKRGQNVTFRCDPISEHNRLYWYRQTLGQGPEFLTYFQNEAQLEKSRLLSDRFSAERPKGSFSTLEIQRTEQGDSAMYLCASSSGLPVEQYFGPGTRLTVT.

The chain carries TRBV4-3 and TRBJ2-7; TCRdb reports TRBD1, a call that lacks DNA to check it against. CDR1 is LGHNA and CDR2 is YSLEER in the germline V gene. This CDR3 spans 14 amino acids. The CDR3 loop reads CASSHDTGGREQYF.

The V gene is TRBV6-5, the J gene TRBJ1-4; the TRBD1 assignment by TCRdb is unverifiable without DNA. This CDR3 is built from 16 residues. Germline lookup yields CDR1 MNHEY and CDR2 SVGAGI. The CDR3 sequence: CASSYSPGQGNEKLFF.

The CDR3 loop reads CASSPPQETQYF. The chain combines TRBV7-9 with TRBJ2-5. The length of the CDR3 is 12 residues. CDR1 and CDR2 (germline): SEHNR, FQNEAQ (reference sequence).

This chain joins TRBV6-2 or TRBV6-3 and TRBJ1-2. Germline CDR1 and CDR2: MNHEY and SVGEGT. The CDR3 loop spans 15 amino acids. The CDR3 region is CASSYVGSLNYGYTF.

The V gene is TRBV29-1, the J gene TRBJ1-1; TCRdb designates TRBD1, a call that cannot be tested without DNA. Germline CDR1 is SQVTM and CDR2 is ANQGSEA. This CDR3 is 14 amino acids long. Here the CDR3 reads CSAEPGQENTEAFF.

This chain links TRBV6-2 or TRBV6-3 with TRBJ1-5; the D gene TCRdb calls, TRBD1, cannot be checked with no DNA. The CDR3 extends over 18 amino acids. The germline V gene has CDR1 MNHEY and CDR2 SVGEGT. CDR3 sequence reads: CASSSEPWTGKGNQPQHF.

This sequence joins TRBV29-1 and TRBJ2-7; the TCRdb D gene call, TRBD1, has no DNA to confirm it. Germline CDR1 is SQVTM and CDR2 is ANQGSEA. The CDR3 is made up of 13 amino acids. CDR3 sequence: CSVEGTGAYEQYF.

The chain combines TRBV7-9 with TRBJ2-7; no DNA is available, so the TRBD2 call from TCRdb remains unchecked. CDR1 and CDR2 (germline): SEHNR, FQNEAQ (reference sequence). The CDR3 has 15 residues. The CDR3 spells CASSQSGGPSYEQYF.

This chain joins TRBV28 and TRBJ2-7; there is no DNA to check the TCRdb D call of TRBD2. Germline values: CDR1 MDHEN, CDR2 SYDVKM. The length of the CDR3 is 13 residues. The CDR3 here is CASSLSGTYEQYF.

The CDR3 loop reads CASSPISSGVTDTQYF. The chain uses TRBV7-8 and TRBJ2-3; TCRdb indicates TRBD1, and absent DNA this call remains unverified. This CDR3 is built from 16 residues. The germline gives CDR1 SGHVS, CDR2 FQNEAQ. Complete variable domain (other parts from reference TRBV7-8 and TRBJ2-3): GAGVSQSPRYKVAKRGQDVALRCDPISGHVSLFWYQQALGQGPEFLTYFQNEAQLDKSGLPSDRFFAERPEGSVSTLKIQRTQQEDSAVYLCASSPISSGVTDTQYFGPGTRLTVL.

CDR3 loop: CASSLGMPGDTQYF. The chain links TRBV7-8 to TRBJ2-3; the TCRdb D gene call, TRBD1, has no DNA to confirm it. Germline-derived CDR1 and CDR2 are SGHVS and FQNEAQ. The CDR3 length is 14 residues.

The chain employs TRBV7-2 and TRBJ1-4; TCRdb selects TRBD1, and the lack of DNA leaves this call unchecked. The V gene's germline CDR1 is SGHTA and CDR2 FQGNSA. The CDR3 loop spans 15 amino acids. CDR3 in amino acids: CASSFSPSQNEKLFF.

The rearrangement joins TRBV6-2 or TRBV6-3 to TRBJ2-1; the TRBD1 assignment by TCRdb is unverifiable without DNA. Germline CDR1 MNHEY, CDR2 SVGEGT. The CDR3 consists of 15 residues. The CDR3 sequence: CASTSQGESYNEQFF.

This rearrangement joins TRBV20-1 to TRBJ2-7. The length of the CDR3 is 11 residues. Per germline, CDR1 DFQATT and CDR2 SNEGSKA (reference sequence). The CDR3 protein is CSARDSHEQYF.

The chain links TRBV28 to TRBJ2-6. The CDR3 loop spans 12 amino acids. Germline loops: CDR1 MDHEN, CDR2 SYDVKM. This CDR3 is CASNNGANVLTF.

The V and J genes are TRBV6-2 or TRBV6-3 and TRBJ2-5; no DNA is available, so the TRBD2 call from TCRdb remains unchecked. CDR1 and CDR2 from the germline V gene are MNHEY and SVGEGT. The CDR3 covers 15 residues. The CDR3: CASSYSGLVGETQYF.

This rearrangement joins TRBV7-9 to TRBJ1-2; TCRdb picks TRBD1, but there is no DNA to check that call. CDR1 and CDR2 from the germline V gene are SEHNR and FQNEAQ (reference sequence). The CDR3 consists of 15 residues. This chain's CDR3 is CASSSREEASRGYTF. The full variable domain, rest sourced from reference TRBV7-9 and TRBJ1-2, is DTGVSQNPRHKITKRGQNVTFRCDPISEHNRLYWYRQTLGQGPEFLTYFQNEAQLEKSRLLSDRFSAERPKGSFSTLEIQRTEQGDSAMYLCASSSREEASRGYTFGSGTRLTVV.

V gene TRBV4-1 combines with J gene TRBJ2-1; no DNA is available, so the TRBD1 call from TCRdb remains unchecked. CDR1 and CDR2 from the germline V gene are MGHRA and YSYEKL. CDR3 length: 15 residues. The CDR3 is CASSPGQGAYNEQFF.

V is TRBV7-3 and J is TRBJ2-7; TCRdb proposes TRBD1, but this gene call is untestable without DNA. The CDR3 loop spans 13 amino acids. Germline assignment: CDR1 SGHTA and CDR2 FQGTGA. Here the CDR3 reads CASSQGVGYEQYF.

This chain connects TRBV6-5 to TRBJ1-2. Germline V lookup: CDR1 MNHEY, CDR2 SVGAGI. This CDR3 has 14 amino acids. The CDR3 loop reads CASSYEGGAYGYTF.

The CDR3 reads CASSLRDTFSYEQYF. The chain has TRBV4-1 and TRBJ2-7; no DNA is available, so the TRBD1 call from TCRdb remains unchecked. There are 15 residues in the CDR3. Germline V gene data show CDR1 as MGHRA and CDR2 as YSYEKL.

V gene TRBV12-5 combines with J gene TRBJ2-1; with no DNA, the TCRdb D assignment of TRBD2 cannot be verified. The CDR3 is 22 residues long. Germline values: CDR1 LGHNT, CDR2 FRNRAP. This chain's CDR3 is CASGLAQLLAGAAVTLIHEQFF.

This sequence joins TRBV29-1 and TRBJ1-1. This CDR3 has 13 residues. From germline, CDR1 is SQVTM and CDR2 ANQGSEA. This CDR3 is CSADRQEALEAFF.